The 3 T cell receptor beta chains below were found in one sample sequenced in a study of blood T cell repertoires in COVID-19. Sequencing was performed with immunoSEQ multiplex PCR; in TCRdb, only in-frame clones are kept and a portion is missing. In the table there are 300,000 to 350,000 clones, approximately 85% of which are singletons. What was sequenced was PBMCs or T cells enriched from blood (not recorded which). These receptors all come from a man aged 25 to 40 who had recovered from COVID-19.

This clone was recorded a few times. The rearrangement joins TRBV5-1 to TRBJ1-2; D unclear. Germline V gene sequence: CDR1 SGHRS, CDR2 YFSETQ. V lost 4 bases, J lost 2 bases, and 15 bases lay in between. CDR3 size: 15 residues. CDR3 DNA: TGCGCCAGCAGCATCTATCTCTCCCCGAACTATGGCTACACCTTC. Its protein product is CASSIYLSPNYGYTF.

The chain links TRBV5-6 to TRBJ2-7; D gene uncertain. CDR3 size: 12 residues. Germline CDR1 and CDR2: SGHDT and YYEEEE. Trimming took 0 bases from V and 3 from J, leaving 4 bases between them. The CDR3 reads CASSLGYYEQYF. CDR3 bases: TGTGCCAGCAGCTTGGGTTACTACGAGCAGTACTTC.

The chain is built from TRBV18 and TRBJ1-5, with TRBD1 as a possible D gene (5 bases). Germline assignment: CDR1 KGHSH and CDR2 LQKENI. Trimming shortened V by 2 bases and J by 3 bases, and 11 bases separated the two germline ends. The CDR3 contains 15 residues. The CDR3 sequence: CASSPSTGNNQPQHF. In DNA form, the CDR3 reads TGTGCCAGCTCACCAAGTACAGGCAACAATCAGCCCCAGCATTTT.